A single sample gave rise to the 14 T cell receptor beta chains below, sequenced in a study of human T cells and chemical hapten exposure. One entry per CDR3 protein results from TCRdb running MiXCR on the RACE reads. Of about 30,000 distinct CDR3 sequences in the sample, approximately 5.8% were seen once. Time point here: patch test 3, about 24 weeks after DPC sensitization. The treatment: therapeutic diphenylcyclopropenone sensitization with weekly scalp DPC. This material consisted of whole blood, taken in connection with sensitization to the hapten diphenylcyclopropenone (DPC). Receptors were obtained from a man aged 25-45 years with alopecia areata. Some clones in this sample may be carry-over from other donors' samples.

This clonotype was seen at least ten times. V usage is TRBV4-3 and J usage is TRBJ1-4, with D perhaps matching TRBD1 (5 bases). Trimming took off 4 bases at V and 8 bases at J, with 23 bases between the two ends. Germline CDR1 reads LGHNA; CDR2 reads YSLEER. The CDR3 consists of 17 residues. The CDR3 sequence is CASSPRTGTLLAEKLFF. In nucleotides, the CDR3 is TGCGCCAGCAGCCCTCGTACGGGGACCCTCCTGGCGGAAAAACTGTTTTTT.

This sequence joins TRBV12-3 or TRBV12-4 and TRBJ1-1, with D unresolved. The germline V and J ends were trimmed by 7 bases and 1 base, with 10 bases remaining between them. This CDR3 has 13 amino acids. The CDR3 region has the DNA TGTGCCAGCACCTATGGACGGAACACTGAAGCTTTCTTT. Protein sequence: CASTYGRNTEAFF.

This clonotype showed up many times. The rearrangement joins TRBV10-1 to TRBJ2-2, with D possibly being TRBD2 (6 bases). CDR3 length: 14 amino acids. V was shortened by 8 bases and J by 2 bases, with 12 bases between the two germline ends. Germline values: CDR1 WNHNN, CDR2 SYGVQD (reference sequence). CDR3 in amino acids: CASSAGVNTGELFF. CDR3 bases: TGCGCCAGCTCAGCGGGCGTAAACACCGGGGAGCTGTTTTTT.

This clonotype has a count of ten or more. This chain links TRBV19 with TRBJ1-1; D perhaps matches TRBD1 (6 bases). Germline assignment: CDR1 LNHDA and CDR2 SQIVND (reference sequence). The CDR3 runs to 11 residues. Trimming took 11 bases from V and 6 from J, leaving 13 bases between them. The CDR3 DNA follows: TGTGCCGCCCAGGGGTCCTCTGAAGCTTTCTTT. Residues: CAAQGSSEAFF.

This clonotype has at least ten counts. The rearrangement uses TRBV28 and TRBJ2-1, with 14 bases lining up with TRBD2. The V and J ends lost 8 bases and 0 bases, in that order; junction bases with no gene match: 12. Germline-derived CDR1 and CDR2 are MDHEN and SYDVKM. The CDR3 loop spans 19 amino acids. The CDR3 sequence: CASCEGLAGAISSYNEQFF. DNA for the CDR3: TGTGCCAGCTGCGAGGGACTAGCGGGAGCCATTAGCTCCTACAATGAGCAGTTCTTC.

This clonotype came up many times. The rearrangement links TRBV20-1 to TRBJ2-7; 7 bases map to TRBD1. V trimming: 3 bases; J trimming: 2 bases; junction bases outside the gene matches: 7. The CDR3 runs to 14 residues. The germline gives CDR1 DFQATT, CDR2 SNEGSKA (reference sequence). The CDR3 DNA reads as TGCAGTGCTAGCGGGCGGACAGGTACCTACGAGCAGTACTTC. This encodes CSASGRTGTYEQYF.

This clonotype was recorded at least ten times. The chain recombines TRBV27 with TRBJ2-3; TRBD2 agrees at 7 bases. This CDR3 contains 16 residues. V trimming: 3 bases; J trimming: 4 bases; junction bases outside the gene matches: 10. The V gene's germline CDR1 is MNHEY and CDR2 SMNVEV (reference sequence). The CDR3 here is CASSFFGRGGPDTQYF. The CDR3 DNA reads as TGTGCCAGCAGTTTCTTTGGGCGGGGAGGGCCAGATACGCAGTATTTT.

This clonotype was found many times. J is TRBJ2-7 and V is TRBV4-2, with TRBD1 identical over 8 bases. Looked up from germline, CDR1 is LGHNA and CDR2 is YNFKEQ. Losses at the gene ends were 1 base for V and 5 bases for J; bases not matched to a gene: 7. The CDR3 totals 15 residues. The CDR3 DNA reads as TGTGCCAGCAGCCAAGCCCCCCGGACAGGGAACGAGCAGTACTTC. Translation: CASSQAPRTGNEQYF.

This clonotype has just a few counts. The gene calls are TRBV24-1 and TRBJ1-1; D remains unclear. The CDR3 length is 15 residues. Germline V CDR1 and CDR2: KGHDR, SFDVKD. V was cut by 0 bases and J by 7 bases, with 14 bases left in between. The CDR3 DNA reads as TGTGCCACCAGTGATTTGGGTCGGTTACGAGGTGAAGCTTTCTTT. This translates into CATSDLGRLRGEAFF.

This clonotype was seen many times. The chain links TRBV4-2 to TRBJ2-3; maybe TRBD2 (5 bases). V was shortened by 3 bases and J by 2 bases, with 9 bases between the two germline ends. In germline, CDR1 is LGHNA, CDR2 YNFKEQ. This CDR3 is 14 amino acids long. CDR3 loop: CASSQGSVTDTQYF. The DNA for the CDR3 is TGTGCCAGCAGCCAGGGGAGTGTCACAGATACGCAGTATTTT.

The V gene is TRBV7-8, the J gene TRBJ2-7; TRBD2 is a possible D gene (5 bases). Trimming pared 2 bases from V and 7 bases from J, leaving 15 bases between. This CDR3 spans 14 amino acids. Germline V gene data show CDR1 as SGHVS and CDR2 as FQNEAQ. The CDR3 loop is CASSLNTVPGEQYF. CDR3 coding DNA: TGTGCCAGCAGCTTAAATACGGTCCCGGGGGAGCAGTACTTC.

There are a few counts of this clonotype. The J gene is TRBJ2-3, the V gene TRBV27, with 8 positions matching TRBD2. CDR3 size: 18 residues. Germline trimming cut 0 bases from V and 3 bases from J; bases unmatched to any gene: 11. Per germline, CDR1 MNHEY and CDR2 SMNVEV (reference sequence). The CDR3 sequence is CASSLSSGGGGITDTQYF. CDR3 DNA: TGTGCCAGCAGTTTATCTTCCGGCGGCGGGGGGATAACAGATACGCAGTATTTT.

This clonotype showed up many times. The chain uses TRBV12-3 or TRBV12-4 and TRBJ2-5; 7 nucleotides agree with TRBD2. The CDR3 is 15 amino acids. Losses at the gene ends were 2 bases for V and 2 bases for J; bases not matched to a gene: 5. The CDR3 coding sequence is TGTGCCAGCAGTTTAAGGAATAGCGGGCAAGAGACCCAGTACTTC. It is translated as CASSLRNSGQETQYF.

Worth noting for this clonotype: This may come from a read error, since a much larger clone is one base off. The chain combines TRBV6-5 with TRBJ2-7; D possibly corresponds to TRBD1 (7 bases). The V end was cut by 5 bases, the J end by 4 bases, with 18 bases between. CDR1 MNHEY and CDR2 SVGAGI come from the germline V gene. CDR3 length equals 15 residues. Here the CDR3 reads CASSPETGRPYEQYF. The CDR3 nucleotides read TGTGCCAGCAGTCCTGAGACAGGGAGGCCTTACGAGCAGTACTTC.